The source of this T cell receptor (beta chain) is a study of blood T cell repertoires in COVID-19. Study summary: Material from acute and convalescent COVID-19 was sourced from the United States, Italy and Spain. PBMCs, B-cell-depleted T cells, or T cells were the source of the cDNA or gDNA that made up the material.

Produced via immunoSEQ multiplex PCR; TCRdb's table is partial and in-frame only. The sample includes about 240,000 clones, approximately 85% of them seen just once. Trimming took 1 base from V and 2 from J, leaving 6 bases between them. From germline, CDR1 is PRHDT and CDR2 FYEKMQ (reference sequence). This CDR3 has 14 residues. This clone was counted a few times. The rearrangement joins TRBV13 to TRBJ1-5; possible D gene TRBD1, 6 bases. This TCR was recovered from a man aged 50-60 years with COVID-19, enrolled during active disease. Input material: peripheral blood. The CDR3 protein is CASSLAGGNQPQHF. The CDR3 bases are TGTGCCAGCAGCTTAGCAGGGGGCAATCAGCCCCAGCATTTT.